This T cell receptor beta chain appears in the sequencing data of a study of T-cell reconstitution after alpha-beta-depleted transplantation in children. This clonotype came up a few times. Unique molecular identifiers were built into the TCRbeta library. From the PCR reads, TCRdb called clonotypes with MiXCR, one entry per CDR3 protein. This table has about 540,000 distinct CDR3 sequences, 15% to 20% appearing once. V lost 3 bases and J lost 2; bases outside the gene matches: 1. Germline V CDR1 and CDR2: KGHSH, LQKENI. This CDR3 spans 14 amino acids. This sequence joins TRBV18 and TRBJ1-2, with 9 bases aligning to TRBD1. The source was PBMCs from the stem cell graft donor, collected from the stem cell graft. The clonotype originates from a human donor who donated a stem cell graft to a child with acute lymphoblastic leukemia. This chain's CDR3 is CASSPDRGNYGYTF. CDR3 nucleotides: TGTGCCAGCTCACCCGACAGGGGGAACTATGGCTACACCTTC.